This TCR beta chain emerged from a study of siplizumab effects on memory and regulatory T cells (dated by TCRdb to about 2019). As for the study more broadly: The effect of the anti-CD2 antibody siplizumab on alloreactive T-cell subsets was examined in allogeneic mixed lymphocyte reactions constructed from human PBMCs. The study at large found these results: Sequences below about 10^-5 frequency were poorly captured, so only a minor fraction of alloreactive clones could be mapped to unstimulated subsets. Compared with memory T cells, unstimulated naive T cells appeared more diverse, and naive cells seemed to make a substantial contribution to the alloresponse. No functional confirmation was obtained for the suppressive function of proliferating Tregs from siplizumab cultures. In reactions with siplizumab, an average of 68.8% of mappable alloreactive CD4+ clones were Treg-derived, compared with 25% to 30% in control reactions. The cumulative frequency of alloreactive sequences traceable to unstimulated CD4+ memory T cells was significantly reduced by siplizumab. For roughly 75-97% of proliferating CD4+ or CD8+ clones, no naive or memory phenotype could be assigned.

As for this clone: Its binding antigen is unknown. No qualities accompany the bases; no much larger clone lies one base away.

Libraries were constructed by the immunoSEQ multiplex PCR assay. The deep sequencing platform assayed 90,000 to 100,000 TCR templates per sample. Genomic DNA extracted from sorted T cells was used for TCRbeta CDR3 sequencing. The paper's processing steps were these. The R programming language was used for clonal analysis of the TCRbeta CDR3 data. Comparing unstimulated samples against CFSE-low samples taken after the reaction was how alloreactive CD4+ and CD8+ clones were defined. Regulatory or non-regulatory origin was assigned to alloreactive CD4+ clones by matching of sequences to sorted unstimulated Treg and non-Treg repertoires. TCRdb stores this immuneACCESS table with in-frame sequences only. Part of the clones is absent; in the studies checked, under half of the shortfall reflects unresolved V genes, and no reason is known for the rest. V and J calls and clone size are given by that table; D and trimming were obtained from the DNA. The sample table contains 110,000 or so clones; only one count was recorded for about 93% of them. Jointly, the top ten make up around 0.29% of the sample.

Sorted unstimulated T cells and proliferating T cells recovered from mixed lymphocyte reactions underwent TCRbeta CDR3 sequencing. Fresh whole blood from around 11 HLA-typed healthy donors was used to isolate PBMCs. This sequence was found in a human donor in good health. Input material: CD4+ T cells sorted from blood.

The CDR3 here reads CASSLLAGGPDTQYF. The DNA sequence is as follows: TGTGCCAGCAGCTTACTAGCGGGGGGGCCAGATACGCAGTATTTT. The sequence joins TRBV7-3 to TRBJ2-3; 12 nucleotides in the junction match TRBD2. Looking up the germline V gene yields CDR1 SGHTA and CDR2 FQGTGA. The germline V and J ends show losses of 2 bases and 4 bases respectively, and no gene match explains 1 base of the junction. Measured from the cysteine to the phenylalanine, the CDR3 is 15 residues long. The read is trimmed to its CDR3 DNA, 45 bases read in frame from base 1.